One sample yielded the 28 T cell receptor beta chains listed below, sequenced in a study of identical twins. A single record per CDR3 protein comes from TCRdb applying MiXCR to the 5' RACE reads. The sample lists a few hundred thousand distinct CDR3 sequences; 9.6% were seen once. These sequences were also reported in another study, on yellow fever vaccine responses in identical twins.

The sequenced sample was PBMCs. These receptors originate from a woman aged 18-35 years in good health.

This chain connects TRBV25-1 to TRBJ2-5, with D perhaps matching TRBD2 (7 bases). The length of the CDR3 is 16 residues. V was shortened by 2 bases and J by 4 bases, with 17 bases between the two germline ends. Germline V lookup: CDR1 MGHDK, CDR2 SYGVNS. The CDR3 region is CASSEIKGGGPETQYF. The CDR3 DNA sequence: TGTGCCAGCAGTGAAATTAAGGGGGGGGGACCAGAGACCCAGTACTTC.

The table lists this clonotype with many counts. The rearrangement links TRBV4-3 to TRBJ2-7, with 11 bases identical to TRBD2. There are 16 residues in the CDR3. The J segment lost 2 bases and the V segment lost 1 base, leaving 4 bases of the junction unmatched. Germline V gene sequence: CDR1 LGHNA, CDR2 YSLEER. The CDR3 here is CASSQALAGGTYEQYF. The CDR3 DNA follows: TGCGCCAGCAGCCAAGCCCTAGCGGGAGGAACCTACGAGCAGTACTTC.

This clonotype was seen more than once but under ten times. The chain joins TRBV2 to TRBJ1-1; TRBD1 is a possible D gene (5 bases). Looked up from germline, CDR1 is SNHLY and CDR2 is FYNNEI. With 7 bases removed from V and 4 bases from J, the gap between germline ends came to 16 bases. There are 14 residues in the CDR3. DNA of the CDR3: TGTGCCAGCACCGGTCGGGGGAGAGGCACTGAAGCTTTCTTT. Residues: CASTGRGRGTEAFF.

The chain is built from TRBV12-3 or TRBV12-4 and TRBJ2-1; D not resolved. This CDR3 comprises 15 residues. V was cut by 2 bases and J by 8 bases, with 16 bases left in between. The CDR3 DNA reads as TGTGCCAGCAGTTTATCCAGACTCCTGTGGGATGAGCAGTTCTTC. It specifies CASSLSRLLWDEQFF.

As regards this clonotype: A much more abundant neighbour one base away suggests this may be a read error. The chain is built from TRBV4-3 and TRBJ2-1, with 8 nucleotides matching TRBD2. The CDR3 has 15 residues. Per the germline V gene, CDR1 is LGHNA and CDR2 is YSLEER. The junction had 7 bases not matched to a gene; V was cut back by 2 bases and J by 7 bases. CDR3 region: CASSQSGVAGNEQFF. CDR3 coding DNA: TGCGCCAGCAGCCAAAGTGGGGTAGCGGGGAATGAGCAGTTCTTC.

There are many counts of this clonotype. The chain employs TRBV6-1 and TRBJ2-7, with 13 bases fitting TRBD2. This CDR3 region has 15 residues. V trimming: 6 bases; J trimming: 5 bases; junction bases outside the gene matches: 7. Germline V gene sequence: CDR1 MNHNS, CDR2 SASEGT. CDR3 DNA: TGTGCCAGCAGACCCGGGACTAGCGGGATTAACGAGCAGTACTTC. Residues: CASRPGTSGINEQYF.

This clonotype appeared a few times. The chain uses TRBV6-6 and TRBJ1-4, with unresolved D. Germline V gene sequence: CDR1 MNHNY, CDR2 SVGAGI (reference sequence). The CDR3 extends over 13 amino acids. The V end lost 7 bases, the J end lost 3 bases, and 9 bases lay between the germline ends. In nucleotides, the CDR3 is TGTGCCAGCAAGGCGGGGTCTAATGAAAAACTGTTTTTT. Encoded protein: CASKAGSNEKLFF.

This clonotype was seen more than once but under ten times. The gene calls are TRBV7-9 and TRBJ2-2, with D maybe TRBD1 (5 bases). Trimming removed 7 bases at V and 1 base at J, with 7 bases between. This CDR3 is built from 13 residues. Germline CDR1 is SEHNR and CDR2 is FQNEAQ (reference sequence). CDR3 DNA sequence: TGTGCCAGCATGCAGGGGAACACCGGGGAGCTGTTTTTT. Its protein is CASMQGNTGELFF.

The V call is TRBV6-2 or TRBV6-3, the J call TRBJ2-5, with 8 positions matching TRBD2. This CDR3 comprises 16 residues. V lost 2 bases to trimming and J lost 2 bases; unmatched junction nucleotides: 7. Germline lookup yields CDR1 MNHEY and CDR2 SVGEGT. The CDR3 region has the DNA TGTGCCAGCAGTTACCTGGGACTAGAGGATCAAGAGACCCAGTACTTC. It translates to CASSYLGLEDQETQYF.

Only a few counts were recorded for this clonotype. V gene TRBV28 combines with J gene TRBJ1-5; unclear D gene. The length of the CDR3 is 11 residues. V lost 8 bases to trimming and J lost 7 bases, with 9 bases between them. The germline gives CDR1 MDHEN, CDR2 SYDVKM. CDR3 residues: CASAGEQPQHF. CDR3 bases: TGTGCCAGCGCTGGGGAGCAGCCCCAGCATTTT.

This clonotype was seen repeatedly, ten times or more. The V gene is TRBV11-2, the J gene TRBJ2-1; 9 bases line up with TRBD2. The CDR3 consists of 16 residues. V shed 0 bases and J 4 bases; nucleotides not matched to a gene: 4. Germline V gene data show CDR1 as SGHAT and CDR2 as FQNNGV. DNA for the CDR3: TGTGCCAGCAGCTTAGATTCTAGCGGGGCATACAATGAGCAGTTCTTC. This encodes CASSLDSSGAYNEQFF.

This clonotype was observed at least ten times. This chain links TRBV10-3 with TRBJ2-4, with 9 bases lining up with TRBD1. This CDR3 is built from 15 residues. With V trimmed by 3 bases and J by 8 bases, 8 bases remained unmatched. In germline, CDR1 is ENHRY, CDR2 SYGVKD. CDR3 loop: CAISDGQGRGDIQYF. The CDR3 DNA sequence: TGTGCCATCAGTGATGGACAGGGGAGAGGGGACATTCAGTACTTC.

This clonotype was recorded many times. The rearrangement joins TRBV4-2 to TRBJ2-1; TRBD1 matches at 9 bases. This CDR3 contains 16 residues. J gave up 9 bases and V 4 bases, and 13 bases lay outside the gene matches. Per germline, CDR1 LGHNA and CDR2 YNFKEQ. This CDR3 is CASSRRLDRGLGEQFF. The CDR3 DNA reads as TGTGCCAGCAGCCGACGCTTGGACAGGGGTTTGGGTGAGCAGTTCTTC.

The sample holds many counts of this clonotype. The chain has TRBV7-8 and TRBJ2-4; D is undetermined. V was cut by 5 bases and J by 0 bases, with 20 bases left in between. Germline CDR1 is SGHVS and CDR2 is FQNEAQ. CDR3 length: 18 amino acids. In DNA form, the CDR3 reads TGTGCCAGCAGCACCCTCACGTCAACTATACTAGCCAAAAACATTCAGTACTTC. It codes for CASSTLTSTILAKNIQYF.

This clonotype was counted many times. The chain couples TRBV5-1 to TRBJ2-7; D perhaps matches TRBD2 (6 bases). The V gene lost 4 bases and the J gene lost 3 bases, with 14 bases spanning the gap. There are 14 residues in the CDR3. The germline V gene has CDR1 SGHRS and CDR2 YFSETQ. This CDR3 reads CASSPQDGSYEQYF. CDR3 DNA sequence: TGCGCCAGCAGCCCACAGGACGGGAGCTACGAGCAGTACTTC.

This clonotype was observed at least ten times. The chain uses TRBV20-1 and TRBJ2-2; no definite D call. The CDR3 runs 12 residues. The V gene's germline CDR1 is DFQATT and CDR2 SNEGSKA (reference sequence). Trimming pared 5 bases from V and 6 bases from J, leaving 10 bases between. This chain's CDR3 is CSASRTAGELFF. CDR3 nucleotide sequence: TGCAGTGCTTCACGGACCGCCGGGGAGCTGTTTTTT.

The chain joins TRBV28 to TRBJ2-2; 7 nucleotides align to TRBD1. The germline V gene encodes CDR1 MDHEN and CDR2 SYDVKM. V dropped 6 bases and J dropped 6; count of bases not matched to a gene: 13. The CDR3 loop spans 16 amino acids. CDR3 bases: TGTGCCAGCAGGAAGACCTTCGACAGGGAAGCCGGGGAGCTGTTTTTT. It specifies CASRKTFDREAGELFF. Filled out from reference TRBV28 and TRBJ2-2, the complete variable domain reads DVKVTQSSRYLVKRTGEKVFLECVQDMDHENMFWYRQDPGLGLRLIYFSYDVKMKEKGDIPEGYSVSREKKERFSLILESASTNQTSMYLCASRKTFDREAGELFFGEGSRLTVL.

This clonotype showed up many times. The chain joins TRBV18 to TRBJ1-2; D is perhaps TRBD1 (6 bases). The CDR3 covers 16 residues. From germline, CDR1 is KGHSH and CDR2 LQKENI. The V gene lost 3 bases and the J gene lost 1 base, with 15 bases spanning the gap. CDR3 bases: TGTGCCAGCTCACCCCCAGACAGGTCCTTTAACTATGGCTACACCTTC. It translates to CASSPPDRSFNYGYTF. Supplemented by reference TRBV18 and TRBJ1-2, the full variable domain reads NAGVMQNPRHLVRRRGQEARLRCSPMKGHSHVYWYRQLPEEGLKFMVYLQKENIIDESGMPKERFSAEFPKEGPSILRIQQVVRGDSAAYFCASSPPDRSFNYGYTFGSGTRLTVV.

This clonotype was observed a few times. J is TRBJ2-7 and V is TRBV10-3; weak D call: TRBD2 (5 bases). Germline V gene sequence: CDR1 ENHRY, CDR2 SYGVKD. This CDR3 is built from 13 residues. V gave up 4 bases and J gave up 2 bases, with 9 bases separating them. Written as DNA, the CDR3 is TGTGCCATCAGTGGCGACTATGCCTACGAGCAGTACTTC. It specifies CAISGDYAYEQYF.

V and J are TRBV5-1 and TRBJ2-5; TRBD1 matches 10 bases. CDR1 is SGHRS, CDR2 YFSETQ, per germline. The J segment lost 5 bases and the V segment lost 4 bases, leaving 5 bases of the junction unmatched. This CDR3 spans 14 amino acids. DNA of the CDR3: TGCGCCAGCAGCCCAGGGACAGGGGTCGAGACCCAGTACTTC. It translates to CASSPGTGVETQYF.

This clonotype has only a few counts. The V and J genes are TRBV12-3 or TRBV12-4 and TRBJ2-1, with 8 positions matching TRBD2. The length of the CDR3 is 15 residues. The ends lost 2 bases at V and 7 bases at J; junction bases unmatched: 7. The CDR3 DNA reads TGTGCCAGCAGTTTATTGCTAGCGGGTAGAAATGAGCAGTTCTTC. Translation: CASSLLLAGRNEQFF.

This clonotype was found many times. The V and J genes are TRBV12-3 or TRBV12-4 and TRBJ2-7, with D tentatively TRBD1 (6 bases). Between the trimmed V and J ends, which lost 6 bases and 2 bases, there was a span of 14 bases. CDR3 length: 14 residues. CDR3 bases: TGTGCCAGCAGCAGAGGACAGCTAACCTACGAGCAGTACTTC. Translation gives CASSRGQLTYEQYF.

This clonotype has a handful of counts. The rearrangement links TRBV25-1 to TRBJ1-2; D call uncertain. The V and J ends lost 3 bases and 8 bases respectively, with 10 bases between them. Germline-derived CDR1 and CDR2 are MGHDK and SYGVNS. The CDR3 spans 12 residues. The CDR3 nucleotides are TGTGCCAGCAGTGATTGGCTGGGAGGCTACACCTTC. It is translated as CASSDWLGGYTF.

Concerning this clonotype: It may be a read error: a sequence one base away is much more abundant. The genes are TRBV25-1 and TRBJ2-1; TRBD2 agrees at 14 bases. Germline values: CDR1 MGHDK, CDR2 SYGVNS. This CDR3 comprises 16 residues. V lost 5 bases and J lost 9; bases outside the gene matches: 9. The CDR3 DNA reads TGTGCCAGCAGTCTACCGGGACTAGCGGGAGTAAGTGAGCAGTTCTTC. Translation gives CASSLPGLAGVSEQFF.

This clonotype has ten or more counts. V usage is TRBV3-1 and J usage is TRBJ1-1; tentative D call: TRBD1 (5 bases). CDR1 LGHDT and CDR2 YNNKEL come from the germline V gene (reference sequence). The CDR3 is made up of 14 amino acids. The ends were cut back, 2 bases at V and 7 bases at J, with 14 bases in the middle. The CDR3 loop reads CASSQNPGRIEAFF. The CDR3 nucleotides are TGTGCCAGCAGCCAAAATCCGGGACGTATTGAAGCTTTCTTT.

A remark on this clonotype: The DNA is omitted, as the CDR3 cannot be located on it reliably, and the CDR3 follows TCRdb's listing. The chain recombines TRBV28 with TRBJ2-7; the D call TRBD1 from the table was never checked on the DNA. The CDR3 is 15 residues long, ends included. CDR1 is MDHEN, CDR2 SYDVKM, per germline. CDR3 residues: CASSTSTGSSYEQYF.

This clonotype was counted only a few times. The chain uses TRBV15 and TRBJ2-1, with 7 bases that match TRBD1. The CDR3 runs to 16 residues. J lost 4 bases, V lost 3 bases, and 9 bases had no gene match. Germline V gene sequence: CDR1 LNHNV, CDR2 YYDKDF (reference sequence). DNA for the CDR3: TGTGCCACCAGCAGGGAAACAGGGGATTTGTACAATGAGCAGTTCTTC. Translating it yields CATSRETGDLYNEQFF.

This clonotype was seen a few times. The V and J genes are TRBV25-1 and TRBJ2-7; D unclear. CDR3 size: 13 residues. Trimming stripped 5 bases from V and 3 bases from J, with 11 bases between. Germline V lookup: CDR1 MGHDK, CDR2 SYGVNS. The CDR3 loop reads CASSHRSNYEQYF. The CDR3 bases are TGTGCCAGCAGTCACCGGTCCAACTACGAGCAGTACTTC.